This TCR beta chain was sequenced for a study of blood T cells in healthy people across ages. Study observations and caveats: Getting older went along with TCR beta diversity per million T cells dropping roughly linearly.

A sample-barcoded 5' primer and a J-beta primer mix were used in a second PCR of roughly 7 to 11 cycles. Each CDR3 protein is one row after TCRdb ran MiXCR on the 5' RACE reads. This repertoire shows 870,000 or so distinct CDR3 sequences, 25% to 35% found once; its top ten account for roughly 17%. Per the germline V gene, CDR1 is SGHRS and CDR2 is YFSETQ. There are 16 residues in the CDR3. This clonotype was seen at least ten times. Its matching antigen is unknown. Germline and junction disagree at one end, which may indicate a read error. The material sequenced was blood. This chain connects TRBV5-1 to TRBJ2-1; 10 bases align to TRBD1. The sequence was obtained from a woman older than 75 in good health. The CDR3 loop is CASSLAGTGAYNEQFF. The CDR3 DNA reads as TGTGCCAGCAGCTTAGCGGGGACAGGGGCCTACAATGAGCAGTTCTTC.